This T cell receptor (beta chain) originates from a study of neurological immune-mediated disorders. Germline V gives CDR1 SGHRS, CDR2 YFSETQ. Trimming at V came to 2 bases and at J to 1 base, leaving 5 bases not matched to a gene. This CDR3 is 15 amino acids long. In its sample, this clonotype was seen many times. MiXCR, applied by TCRdb to the 5' RACE reads, yields one record per CDR3 protein. The table includes 50,000 to 70,000 distinct CDR3 sequences, roughly an eighth detected once. The chain is built from TRBV5-1 and TRBJ2-7, with 8 bases that match TRBD2. The origin of this receptor is a woman aged 55-75 years with HTLV-1-associated myelopathy (HAM/TSP). Sequencing used PBMCs. CDR3 bases: TGCGCCAGCAGCTTAGGAGCGGGAGCGTCCTACGAGCAGTACTTC. Protein product: CASSLGAGASYEQYF.